This TCR beta chain was recorded in a study of blood T cell repertoires in COVID-19. The overall study: COVID-19 samples from acute and convalescent phases originated in the United States, Italy and Spain. T cells, B-cell-depleted T cells, or PBMCs supplied cDNA or gDNA.

Authors' data handling: For nucleated cells, counts were estimated from reference gene primer amplification. The repertoire was sequenced with immunoSEQ multiplex PCR; TCRdb's copy has only in-frame clones and lacks some. V and J calls and clone size are given by that table; D and trimming were obtained from the DNA. This table has over 85,000 clones, roughly 88% appearing once. The CDR3 runs 13 residues. Trimming removed 3 bases from V and 8 bases from J, with 13 bases in between. Germline V gene lookup returns CDR1 LNHDA and CDR2 SQIVND (reference sequence). The sample taken for sequencing was peripheral blood. The clonotype was recovered from a man aged 60 to 69 with acute or convalescent COVID-19. The V and J genes are TRBV19 and TRBJ1-2; D uncertain. In nucleotides, the CDR3 is TGTGCCAGTAGTATGGAGCCTCGGAACGGCTACACCTTC. Protein: CASSMEPRNGYTF.